Listed below are T cell receptor beta chains from one sample, sequenced in a study of shared clonotypes between healthy human individuals. Clones were read by immunoSEQ multiplex PCR, and TCRdb kept only the in-frame ones, dropping some. This table has around 990,000 clones, about 72% appearing once. The source material was memory CD4+ T cells from PBMCs. These receptors originate from a man younger than 35 in good health. Some clones in this sample may be carry-over from other donors' samples. Each CDR3 is given with its conserved first and last residue. A D gene is named only where the DNA matches it firmly. A row's size may be missing; if present it is once, few, many or a size class.

v_gene,d_gene,j_gene,abundance,CDR3nt,CDR3aa
TRBV27,TRBD1,TRBJ2-7,once,TGTGCCAGCAGTTTCTACGGGACAGGGCCCCACGAGCAGTACTTC,CASSFYGTGPHEQYF
TRBV5-4,-,TRBJ1-1,once,TGTGCCAGCAGCCAAACACTCCAGGGGTGGGGAAACACTGAAGCTTTCTTT,CASSQTLQGWGNTEAFF
TRBV10-3,TRBD1,TRBJ2-7,-,TGTGCCATCAGTGAGTCGACTCGAGGGGGCGAACGAAGATACGAGCAGTACTTC,CAISESTRGGERRYEQYF
TRBV5-6,TRBD2,TRBJ2-3,once,TGTGCCAGCAGCTTCTCGGGACTAGCGAGCACAGATACGCAGTATTTT,CASSFSGLASTDTQYF
TRBV6-1,TRBD1,TRBJ2-5,-,TGTGCCAGCAGTGAAAGAGACAGGGGAAATTGGGAGACCCAGTACTTC,CASSERDRGNWETQYF
TRBV7-9,-,TRBJ2-1,many,TGTGCCAGCAGCTTGGAGGACGGTCTTGTCAATGAGCAGTTCTTC,CASSLEDGLVNEQFF
TRBV5-1,-,TRBJ1-2,-,TGCGCCAGCAGCGCCGGGACGGCAAGCTATGGCTACACCTTC,CASSAGTASYGYTF
TRBV6-1,-,TRBJ1-5,-,TGTGCCAGCATGTCGGCCACCGTGGACCCCCAGCATTTT,CASMSATVDPQHF
TRBV9,-,TRBJ2-2,-,TGTGCCAGCAGCGTAGAACTAGCCGGGACCGGGGAGCTGTTTTTT,CASSVELAGTGELFF
TRBV30,-,TRBJ2-6,-,TGTGCCTGGAGTGTACATCTAGGCTACTCTGGGGCCAACGTCCTGACTTTC,CAWSVHLGYSGANVLTF
TRBV28,TRBD1,TRBJ2-5,-,TGTGCCAGCAGTTGGGATGTCTATCTGGGACAGGGCAGGGCCCGAGAGACCCAGTACTTC,CASSWDVYLGQGRARETQYF
TRBV19,-,TRBJ2-3,-,TGTGCCAGTAGTCAAAGGGCAGATACGCAGTATTTT,CASSQRADTQYF
TRBV27,-,TRBJ1-2,-,TGTGCCAGCAGTACGAATGACAGGAACTATGGCTACACCTTC,CASSTNDRNYGYTF
TRBV11-2,-,TRBJ1-4,-,TGTGCCAGCAGCTTAGATCTGAAGGCAGACACAACTAATGAAAAACTGTTTTTT,CASSLDLKADTTNEKLFF
TRBV21-1,-,TRBJ2-1,-,TGTGCCAGCAGCAAAGTGGGGACCCCCTGGGATGAGCAGTTCTTC,CASSKVGTPWDEQFF
TRBV10-3,-,TRBJ2-6,few,TGTGCCATCAGGCAGCCTTCTGGGGCCAACGTCCTGACTTTC,CAIRQPSGANVLTF
TRBV5-3,TRBD2,TRBJ2-7,-,TGTGCCAGAAGCTCCACCGGGACTAGCGGATACGAGCAGTACTTC,CARSSTGTSGYEQYF
TRBV2,-,TRBJ1-2,few,TGTGCCACCAGGGACGGGTGGGACTATGGCTACACCTTC,CATRDGWDYGYTF
TRBV9,-,TRBJ2-3,-,TGTGCCAGCAGCGTGGGGTTCACAGATACGCAGTATTTT,CASSVGFTDTQYF
TRBV7-8,TRBD2,TRBJ2-3,-,TGTGCCAGCAGCTTAAGCGGCGGGAGGGGCACAGATACGCAGTATTTT,CASSLSGGRGTDTQYF
TRBV6-4,-,TRBJ2-3,-,TGTGCCAGCAGTGACTCGTGGATAGCGGATACGCAGTATTTT,CASSDSWIADTQYF
TRBV25-1,TRBD1,TRBJ2-3,-,TGTGCCAGCAGTGAGGGGACAGGGGGAGTCACAGATACGCAGTATTTT,CASSEGTGGVTDTQYF
TRBV5-8,-,TRBJ1-2,few,TGTGCCAGCAGCCGAATCGGGAGCGGGGCGAACTATGGCTACACCTTC,CASSRIGSGANYGYTF
TRBV6-6,TRBD1,TRBJ1-1,-,TGTGCCAGCAGGGGGACAGTATTGGGCACTGAAGCTTTCTTT,CASRGTVLGTEAFF
TRBV10-3,TRBD1,TRBJ1-1,-,TGTGCCATCAGGGGACAGGGATTGGTCACTGAAGCTTTCTTT,CAIRGQGLVTEAFF
TRBV9,TRBD2,TRBJ2-5,many,TGTGCCAGCAGCACCGGGACTAGCGGCCCCGTGGCCCAGTACTTC,CASSTGTSGPVAQYF
TRBV6-1,-,TRBJ1-1,-,TGTGCCAGCGCAGGGGAGGGAGGCACTGAAGCTTTCTTT,CASAGEGGTEAFF
TRBV30,-,TRBJ1-6,once,TGTGCCTGGAGTGTGCGGTATAATTCACCCCTCCACTTT,CAWSVRYNSPLHF
TRBV6-5,-,TRBJ1-5,-,TGTGCCAGCAGTTACGGGGGTAGACAGCCCCAGCATTTT,CASSYGGRQPQHF
TRBV27,-,TRBJ1-2,-,TGTGCCAGCAGTTTCGCGAATAACTATGGCTACACCTTC,CASSFANNYGYTF
TRBV28,-,TRBJ1-2,-,TGTGCCAGCAGTTTATCGGGGGTCGAGGATGGCTACACCTTC,CASSLSGVEDGYTF
TRBV4-2,-,TRBJ2-7,many,TGTGCCAGCAGCCGGGGGGCTGGGGCCTACGAGCAGTACTTC,CASSRGAGAYEQYF
TRBV7-3,TRBD2,TRBJ2-7,-,TGTGCCAGCAGCCTAATAGCGGGACCCTTGGAGCAGTACTTC,CASSLIAGPLEQYF
TRBV10-3,-,TRBJ1-1,-,TGTGCCACCGGAGACAGACAAGTGACTGAAGCTTTCTTT,CATGDRQVTEAFF
TRBV18,TRBD1,TRBJ1-1,-,TGTGCCAGCTCAGTGGGACAGGAGATGAACACTGAAGCTTTCTTT,CASSVGQEMNTEAFF
TRBV10-3,TRBD1,TRBJ2-1,-,TGTGCCATCAGCTCGAGGACAGGGGAATCGTGGGGGCTTCTTGGCGTGGGCTCCTACAATGAGCAGTTCTTC,CAISSRTGESWGLLGVGSYNEQFF
TRBV6-1,TRBD2,TRBJ2-7,-,TGTGCCAGCAGTCCCTCGGGACTAGGGGCCTACGAGCAGTACTTC,CASSPSGLGAYEQYF
TRBV5-1,TRBD2,TRBJ2-2,-,TGCGCCAGCAGCCCGGGACTAGTTTGGACCGGGGAGCTGTTTTTT,CASSPGLVWTGELFF
TRBV29-1,TRBD1,TRBJ1-5,-,TGCAGCGTTGCCAGTACAGGGGATCACAATCAGCCCCAGCATTTT,CSVASTGDHNQPQHF
TRBV6-5,TRBD2,TRBJ2-7,-,TGTGCCAGCAGGTCACGGGGGGGGGACAACGAGCAGTACTTC,CASRSRGGDNEQYF
TRBV2,TRBD1,TRBJ1-3,-,TGTGCCAGCAGAATAGGGACAGGGTCTGGAAACACCATATATTTT,CASRIGTGSGNTIYF
TRBV5-4,-,TRBJ2-7,-,TGTGCCAGCAGCATAGACAACACCTACGAGCAGTACTTC,CASSIDNTYEQYF
TRBV9,-,TRBJ2-2,-,TGTGCCAGCAGCAACTACAGGGTCGGCACCGGGGAGCTGTTTTTT,CASSNYRVGTGELFF
TRBV5-1,-,TRBJ2-1,-,TGCGCCAGCAGCTTGGCTGGCGCCAGCTCCTACAATGAGCAGTTCTTC,CASSLAGASSYNEQFF
TRBV5-1,-,TRBJ2-1,-,TGCGCCAGCAGCCCCCCCACCGGCGCGGCCTACAATGAGCAGTTCTTC,CASSPPTGAAYNEQFF
TRBV18,-,TRBJ1-4,-,TGTGCCAGCTCACGGGACGTTAATGAAAAACTGTTTTTT,CASSRDVNEKLFF
TRBV4-2,-,TRBJ2-1,-,TGTGCCAGCAGCCAAGGGCTACAGAGGAATGAGCAGTTCTTC,CASSQGLQRNEQFF
TRBV27,TRBD1,TRBJ1-1,-,TGTGCCAGCAGTTTGGCGACAGGGGGCTTGGCTTTCTTT,CASSLATGGLAFF
TRBV11-3,-,TRBJ2-3,-,TGTGCCAGCAGCTTTCGGCAGGGTGGAGGGACAGATACGCAGTATTTT,CASSFRQGGGTDTQYF
TRBV6-1,TRBD1,TRBJ2-7,-,TGTGCCAGCAGTGGGGACAGGGGGAGTCACTACGAGCAGTACTTC,CASSGDRGSHYEQYF
TRBV7-3,TRBD2,TRBJ2-3,-,TGTGCCAGCAGCTCCGGACTAGCGGGGGGCACAGATACGCAGTATTTT,CASSSGLAGGTDTQYF
TRBV4-2,-,TRBJ1-2,-,TGTGCCAGCAGCCAAGAGGCGGGGCACTATGGCTACACCTTC,CASSQEAGHYGYTF
TRBV28,-,TRBJ2-7,-,TGTGCCAGCAGTCCAGAACAGGGTCGGGGTCCCCACGAGCAGTACTTC,CASSPEQGRGPHEQYF